The entry below describes one TCR beta chain. Source study methods: Researchers report that nucleated cell counts were estimated from reference gene primer amplification. Assay: immunoSEQ multiplex PCR; the TCRdb copy retains only in-frame clones and omits some. V and J calls and clone size are given by that table; D and trimming were obtained from the DNA. The sample has about 250,000 clones, around nine tenths seen once; the top ten hold 3%. The sample comes from a study of blood T cell repertoires in COVID-19. Background on the study: The samples span acute and convalescent COVID-19 from the United States, Italy and Spain. Sources were T cells, B-cell-depleted T cells, or PBMCs; the material itself was cDNA or gDNA.

Sequenced: peripheral blood. This receptor was obtained from a man younger than 35 with active or convalescent COVID-19.

The CDR3 protein is CASSFNGMGEQFF. The CDR3 DNA reads as TGTGCCAGCAGCTTTAACGGGATGGGTGAGCAGTTCTTC. This chain connects TRBV11-3 to TRBJ2-1; weak D call: TRBD2 (5 bases). CDR1 and CDR2 (germline): SGHNT, YENEEA. The V end was cut by 3 bases, the J end by 9 bases, with 12 bases between. This CDR3 is 13 amino acids long.